This T cell receptor beta chain was recorded in a study of blood T cell repertoires in COVID-19. Overall study context: T cells, B-cell-depleted T cells, or PBMCs provided the cDNA or gDNA that served as material.

The V and J ends lost 4 bases and 7 bases, in that order; junction bases with no gene match: 11. Germline V gene sequence: CDR1 SGHAT, CDR2 FQNNGV. The CDR3 spans 16 residues. Sequencing used immunoSEQ multiplex PCR; TCRdb keeps in-frame clones, though not all of them. The profile covers just under 350,000 clones, with roughly 90% appearing a single time and 5.5% to 7.5% taken by the ten largest. The Seattle site enrolled patients during active infection and followed them longitudinally. This clonotype was sampled from a woman aged 70-85 years with COVID-19, enrolled during active disease. V is TRBV11-2 and J is TRBJ1-4; TRBD1 matches at 8 bases. The sample comprised peripheral blood. CDR3 nucleotide sequence: TGTGCCAGCAGCTCAGCCCGCAGGGGGCGGAGTGAAAAACTGTTTTTT. Translation: CASSSARRGRSEKLFF.